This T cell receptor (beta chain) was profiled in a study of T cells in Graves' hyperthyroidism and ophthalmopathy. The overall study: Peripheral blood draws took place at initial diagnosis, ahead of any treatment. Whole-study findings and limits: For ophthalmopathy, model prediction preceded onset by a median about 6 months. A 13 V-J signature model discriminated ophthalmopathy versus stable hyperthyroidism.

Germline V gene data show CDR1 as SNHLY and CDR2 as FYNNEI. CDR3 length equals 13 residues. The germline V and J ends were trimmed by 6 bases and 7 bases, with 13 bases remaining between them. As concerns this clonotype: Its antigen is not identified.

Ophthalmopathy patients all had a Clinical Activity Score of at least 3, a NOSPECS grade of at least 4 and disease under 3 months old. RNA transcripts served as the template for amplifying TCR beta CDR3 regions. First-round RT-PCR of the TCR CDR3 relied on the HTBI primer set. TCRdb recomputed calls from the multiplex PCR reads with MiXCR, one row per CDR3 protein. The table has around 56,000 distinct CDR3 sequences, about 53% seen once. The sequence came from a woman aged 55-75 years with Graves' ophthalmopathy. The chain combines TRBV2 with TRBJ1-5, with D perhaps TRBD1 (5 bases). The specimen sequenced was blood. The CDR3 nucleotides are TGTGCCAGCAGCATCAGGGTAACGCAGCCCCAGCATTTT. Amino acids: CASSIRVTQPQHF.